This TCR beta chain appears in the sequencing data of a study of tissue T cells after allogeneic stem cell transplantation. About this clone: Its antigen remains unidentified.

Regarding the study as a whole: In patients and mice, blood and spleen missed much of tissue repertoire. Limitations included a small, clinically heterogeneous cohort and limited sampling depth. Alloreactivity or antigen specificity of tissue TCRs was not determined; some clones might be host cells.

Sequencing of TCRbeta CDR3 at survey depth gave sequences and template counts. The table came from immunoSEQ multiplex PCR; TCRdb's copy has only in-frame clones and leaves some out. The profile covers approximately 45,000 clones, with around nine tenths appearing a single time and roughly 3.8% taken by the ten largest. Sequenced material: blood, taken before transplantation. The receptor comes from a woman between 35 and 75 years old who later had graft-versus-host disease after an allogeneic stem cell transplant.

The CDR3 spells CASSPGVVFLMGYEQYF. The CDR3 DNA is TGTGCCAGCAGCCCCGGGGTCGTTTTTTTGATGGGGTACGAGCAGTACTTC. The chain couples TRBV7-8 to TRBJ2-7; D perhaps matches TRBD2 (5 bases). The CDR3 totals 17 residues. Per germline, CDR1 SGHVS and CDR2 FQNEAQ. Trimming stripped 5 bases from V and 4 bases from J, with 24 bases between.